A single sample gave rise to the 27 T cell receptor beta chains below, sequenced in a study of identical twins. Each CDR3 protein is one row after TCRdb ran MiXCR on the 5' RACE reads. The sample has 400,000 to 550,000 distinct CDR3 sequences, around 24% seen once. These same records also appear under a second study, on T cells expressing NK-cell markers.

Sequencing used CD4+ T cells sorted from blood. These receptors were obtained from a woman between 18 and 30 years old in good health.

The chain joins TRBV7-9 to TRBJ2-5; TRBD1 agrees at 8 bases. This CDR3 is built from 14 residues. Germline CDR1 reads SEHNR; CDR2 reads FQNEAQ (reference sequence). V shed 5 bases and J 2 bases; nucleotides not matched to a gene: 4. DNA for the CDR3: TGTGCCAGCAGCATGTGGGACAGGCAAGAGACCCAGTACTTC. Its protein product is CASSMWDRQETQYF.

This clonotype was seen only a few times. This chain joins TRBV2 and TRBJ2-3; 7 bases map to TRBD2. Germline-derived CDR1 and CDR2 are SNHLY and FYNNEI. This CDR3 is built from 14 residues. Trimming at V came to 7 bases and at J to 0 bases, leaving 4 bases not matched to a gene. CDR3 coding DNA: TGTGCCAGCACCTGGGGGGGGAGCACAGATACGCAGTATTTT. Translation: CASTWGGSTDTQYF.

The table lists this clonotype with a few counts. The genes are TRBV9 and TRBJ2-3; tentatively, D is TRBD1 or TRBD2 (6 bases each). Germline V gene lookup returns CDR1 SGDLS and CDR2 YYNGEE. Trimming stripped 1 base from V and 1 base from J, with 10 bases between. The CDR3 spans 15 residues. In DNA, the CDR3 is TGTGCCAGCAGCGTAAGGGGGGCTGGCACAGATACGCAGTATTTT. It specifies CASSVRGAGTDTQYF.

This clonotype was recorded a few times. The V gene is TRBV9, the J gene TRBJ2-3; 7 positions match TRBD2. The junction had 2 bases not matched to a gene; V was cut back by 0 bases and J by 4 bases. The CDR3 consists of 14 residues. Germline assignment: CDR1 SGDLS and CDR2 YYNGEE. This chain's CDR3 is CASSVGLASDTQYF. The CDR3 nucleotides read TGTGCCAGCAGCGTAGGACTAGCTTCAGATACGCAGTATTTT.

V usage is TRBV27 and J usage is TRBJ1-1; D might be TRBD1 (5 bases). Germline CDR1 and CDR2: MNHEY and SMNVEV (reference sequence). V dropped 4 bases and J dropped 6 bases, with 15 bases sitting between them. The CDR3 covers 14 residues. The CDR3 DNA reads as TGTGCCAGCAGTTCCAGATTAAGGGGCGCTGAAGCTTTCTTT. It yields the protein CASSSRLRGAEAFF.

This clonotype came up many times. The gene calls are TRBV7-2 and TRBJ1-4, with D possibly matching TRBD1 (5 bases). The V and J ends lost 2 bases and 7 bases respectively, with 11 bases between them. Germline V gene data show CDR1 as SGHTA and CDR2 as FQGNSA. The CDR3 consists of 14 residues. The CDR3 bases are TGTGCCAGCAGCTTATCAGGGAGTAGTGAAAAACTGTTTTTT. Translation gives CASSLSGSSEKLFF.

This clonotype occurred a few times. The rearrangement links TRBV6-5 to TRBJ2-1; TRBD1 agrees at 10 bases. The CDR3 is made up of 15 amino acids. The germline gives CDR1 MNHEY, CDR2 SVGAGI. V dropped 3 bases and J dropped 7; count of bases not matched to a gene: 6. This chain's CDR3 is CASSYGDRGLNEQFF. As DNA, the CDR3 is TGTGCCAGCAGTTATGGGGACAGGGGCCTTAATGAGCAGTTCTTC.

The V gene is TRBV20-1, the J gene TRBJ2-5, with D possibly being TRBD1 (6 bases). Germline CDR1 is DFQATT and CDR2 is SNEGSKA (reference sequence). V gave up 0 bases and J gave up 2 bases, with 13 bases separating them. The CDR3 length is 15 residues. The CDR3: CSARESGGHQETQYF. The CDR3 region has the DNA TGCAGTGCTAGAGAGAGTGGGGGCCATCAAGAGACCCAGTACTTC.

The CDR3 nucleotides read TGTGCCAGCAGTGCAGGGCAAAATTCACCCCTCCACTTT. Amino acid sequence: CASSAGQNSPLHF. This chain uses TRBV6-1 with TRBJ1-6; maybe TRBD1 (5 bases). This CDR3 has 13 residues. Germline V gene sequence: CDR1 MNHNS, CDR2 SASEGT. Trimming left V 4 bases short and J 7 bases short, with 8 bases between.

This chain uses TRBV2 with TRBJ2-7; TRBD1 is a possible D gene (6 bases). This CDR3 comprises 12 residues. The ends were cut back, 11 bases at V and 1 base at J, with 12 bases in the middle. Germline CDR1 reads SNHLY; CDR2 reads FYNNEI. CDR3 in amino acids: CALGQGSYEQYF. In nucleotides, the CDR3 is TGTGCCCTTGGGCAGGGGTCCTACGAGCAGTACTTC.

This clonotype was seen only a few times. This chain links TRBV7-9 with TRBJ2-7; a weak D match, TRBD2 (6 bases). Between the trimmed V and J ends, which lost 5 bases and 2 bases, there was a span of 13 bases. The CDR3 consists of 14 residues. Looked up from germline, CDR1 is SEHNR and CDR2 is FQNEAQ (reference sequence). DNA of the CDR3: TGTGCCAGCAGCCCAGGCGGGGAACCCTACGAGCAGTACTTC. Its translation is CASSPGGEPYEQYF.

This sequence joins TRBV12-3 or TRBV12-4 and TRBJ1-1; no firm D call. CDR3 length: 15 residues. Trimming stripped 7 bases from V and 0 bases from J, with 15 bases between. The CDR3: CASIDTQAVNTEAFF. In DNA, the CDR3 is TGTGCCAGCATCGATACTCAGGCTGTGAACACTGAAGCTTTCTTT.

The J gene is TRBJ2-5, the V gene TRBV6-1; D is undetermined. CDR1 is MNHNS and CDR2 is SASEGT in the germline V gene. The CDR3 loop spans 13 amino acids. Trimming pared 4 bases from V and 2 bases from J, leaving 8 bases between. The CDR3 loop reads CASSVQEQETQYF. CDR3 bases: TGTGCCAGCAGTGTTCAGGAACAAGAGACCCAGTACTTC.

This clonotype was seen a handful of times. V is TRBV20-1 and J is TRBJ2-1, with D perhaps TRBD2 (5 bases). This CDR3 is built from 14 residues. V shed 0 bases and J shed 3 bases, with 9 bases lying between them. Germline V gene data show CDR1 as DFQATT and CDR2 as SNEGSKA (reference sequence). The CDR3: CSARDLEGYNEQFF. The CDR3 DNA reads TGCAGTGCTAGAGATCTCGAGGGCTACAATGAGCAGTTCTTC.

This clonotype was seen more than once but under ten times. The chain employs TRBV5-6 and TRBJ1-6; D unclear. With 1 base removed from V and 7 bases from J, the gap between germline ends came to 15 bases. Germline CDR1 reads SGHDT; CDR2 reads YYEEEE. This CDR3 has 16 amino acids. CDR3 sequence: CASSLMHLRGNSPLHF. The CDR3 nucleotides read TGTGCCAGCAGCTTGATGCACCTCCGAGGCAATTCACCCCTCCACTTT.

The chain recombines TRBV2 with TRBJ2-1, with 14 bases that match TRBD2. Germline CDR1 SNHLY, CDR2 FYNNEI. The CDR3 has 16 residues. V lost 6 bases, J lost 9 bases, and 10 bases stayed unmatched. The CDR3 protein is CASSWGLAGAKGEQFF. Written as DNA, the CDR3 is TGTGCCAGCAGCTGGGGACTAGCGGGAGCAAAGGGTGAGCAGTTCTTC. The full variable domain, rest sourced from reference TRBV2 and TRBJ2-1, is EPEVTQTPSHQVTQMGQEVILRCVPISNHLYFYWYRQILGQKVEFLVSFYNNEISEKSEIFDDQFSVERPDGSNFTLKIRSTKLEDSAMYFCASSWGLAGAKGEQFFGPGTRLTVL.

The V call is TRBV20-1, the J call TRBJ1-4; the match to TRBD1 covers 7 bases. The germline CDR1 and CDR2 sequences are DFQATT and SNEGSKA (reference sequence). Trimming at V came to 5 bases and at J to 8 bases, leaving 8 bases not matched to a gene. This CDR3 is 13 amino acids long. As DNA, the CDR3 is TGCAGTGCTCAGACAGGGTCTGGAGAAAAACTGTTTTTT. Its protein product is CSAQTGSGEKLFF.

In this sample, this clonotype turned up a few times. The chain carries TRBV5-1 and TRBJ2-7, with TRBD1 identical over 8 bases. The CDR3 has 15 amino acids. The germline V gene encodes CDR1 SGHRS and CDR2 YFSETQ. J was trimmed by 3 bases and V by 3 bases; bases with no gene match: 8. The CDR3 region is CASSSKQGDHYEQYF. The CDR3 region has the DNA TGCGCCAGCAGCTCTAAACAGGGGGACCACTACGAGCAGTACTTC.

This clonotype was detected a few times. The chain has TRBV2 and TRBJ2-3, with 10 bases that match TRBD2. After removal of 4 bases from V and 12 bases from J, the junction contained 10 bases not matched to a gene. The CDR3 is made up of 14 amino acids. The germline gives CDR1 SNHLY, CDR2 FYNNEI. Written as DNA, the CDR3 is TGTGCCAGCAGTGCTAGCGGGGGACTATCTACACAGTATTTT. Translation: CASSASGGLSTQYF.

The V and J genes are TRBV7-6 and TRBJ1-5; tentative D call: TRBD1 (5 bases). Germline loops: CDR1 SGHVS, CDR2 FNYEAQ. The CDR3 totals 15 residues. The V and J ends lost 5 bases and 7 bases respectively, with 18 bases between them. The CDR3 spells CASSSRGGVIQPQHF. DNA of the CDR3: TGTGCCAGCAGCAGCCGGGGGGGTGTTATCCAGCCCCAGCATTTT.

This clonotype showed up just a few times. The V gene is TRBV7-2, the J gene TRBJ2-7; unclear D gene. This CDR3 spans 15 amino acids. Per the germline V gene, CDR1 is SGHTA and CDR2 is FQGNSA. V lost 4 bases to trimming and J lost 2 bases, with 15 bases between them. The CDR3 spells CASSSRPGGAYEQYF. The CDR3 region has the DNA TGTGCCAGCAGCTCCCGGCCGGGCGGCGCCTACGAGCAGTACTTC.

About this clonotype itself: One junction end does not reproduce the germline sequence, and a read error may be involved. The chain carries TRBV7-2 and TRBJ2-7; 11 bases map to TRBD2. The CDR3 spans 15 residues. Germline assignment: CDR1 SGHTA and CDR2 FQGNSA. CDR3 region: CASSLGSGRAYEQYF. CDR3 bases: TGTGCCAGCAGTTTAGGTAGCGGGAGGGCCTACGAGCAGTACTTC.

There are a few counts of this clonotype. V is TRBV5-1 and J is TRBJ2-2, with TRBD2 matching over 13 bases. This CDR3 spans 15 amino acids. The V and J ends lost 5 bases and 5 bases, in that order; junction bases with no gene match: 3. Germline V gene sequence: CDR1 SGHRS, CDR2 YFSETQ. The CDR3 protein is CASRPTSGRTGELFF. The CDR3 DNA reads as TGCGCCAGCAGGCCGACTAGCGGGAGGACCGGGGAGCTGTTTTTT.

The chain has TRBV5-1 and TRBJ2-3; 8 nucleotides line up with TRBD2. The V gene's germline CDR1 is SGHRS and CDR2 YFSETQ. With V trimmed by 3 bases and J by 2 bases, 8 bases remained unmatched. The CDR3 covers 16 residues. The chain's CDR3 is CASSSGLAGPTDTQYF. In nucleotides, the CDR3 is TGCGCCAGCAGCTCCGGACTAGCCGGGCCCACAGATACGCAGTATTTT.

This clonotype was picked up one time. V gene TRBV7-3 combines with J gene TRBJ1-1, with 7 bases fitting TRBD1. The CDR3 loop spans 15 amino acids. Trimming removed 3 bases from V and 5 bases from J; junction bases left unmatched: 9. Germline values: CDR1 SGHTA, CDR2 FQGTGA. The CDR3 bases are TGTGCCAGCAGCTTCTCTGGGACAGATGTTACTGAAGCTTTCTTT. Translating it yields CASSFSGTDVTEAFF.

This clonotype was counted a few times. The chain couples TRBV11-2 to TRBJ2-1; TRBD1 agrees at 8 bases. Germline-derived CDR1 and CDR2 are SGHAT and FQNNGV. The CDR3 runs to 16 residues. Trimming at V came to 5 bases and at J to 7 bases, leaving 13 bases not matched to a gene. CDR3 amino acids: CASSPWTGKTSNEQFF. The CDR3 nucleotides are TGTGCCAGCAGCCCGTGGACAGGGAAGACGAGTAATGAGCAGTTCTTC.

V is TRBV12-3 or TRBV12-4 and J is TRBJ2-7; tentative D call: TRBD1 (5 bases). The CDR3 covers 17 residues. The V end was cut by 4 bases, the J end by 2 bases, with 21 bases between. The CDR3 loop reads CASSSWSLARVTYEQYF. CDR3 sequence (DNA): TGTGCCAGCAGTTCGTGGTCCCTTGCCAGGGTGACCTACGAGCAGTACTTC.